Each of the 6 T cell receptor beta chains below was sequenced from the same sample in a study of Ad26.COV2.S vaccination and SARS-CoV-2 variants. Treatment denoted: some 20 received Ad26.COV2.S at low or high dose, single or two shots; 5 received placebo; per-sample allocation not given. The investigators took samples on day 63 after the first vaccine or placebo injection. Libraries were prepared by immunoSEQ multiplex PCR; TCRdb keeps only in-frame clonotypes and omits some of them. Of around 450,000 clones listed, approximately 90% are singletons. The sample consisted of peripheral blood, taken in a trial of Ad26.COV2.S vaccine versus placebo. The receptors come from a person aged 18-60 years who received the Ad26.COV2.S COVID-19 vaccine or a placebo.

V and J are TRBV5-4 and TRBJ1-1, with TRBD1 matching 7 bases. V was pared by 5 bases and J by 5 bases, with 3 bases of the junction left unmatched. CDR3 length: 12 amino acids. The germline CDR1 and CDR2 sequences are SGHNT and YYREEE (reference sequence). The CDR3 loop reads CASSSQGTEAFF. In DNA form, the CDR3 reads TGTGCCAGCAGTTCACAGGGGACTGAAGCTTTCTTT.

The genes are TRBV6-2 or TRBV6-3 and TRBJ1-1; D possibly corresponds to TRBD1 (6 bases). Trimming cost V 0 bases and J 4 bases, with 12 bases left between them. CDR1 is MNHEY, CDR2 SVGEGT, per germline. There are 15 residues in the CDR3. The chain's CDR3 is CASSYSRAGVTEAFF. In nucleotides, the CDR3 is TGTGCCAGCAGTTACTCGAGGGCAGGGGTCACTGAAGCTTTCTTT.

This clone was counted a single time. The chain links TRBV10-3 to TRBJ2-1, with TRBD1 identical over 11 bases. Looked up from germline, CDR1 is ENHRY and CDR2 is SYGVKD. V lost 7 bases to trimming and J lost 4 bases; unmatched junction nucleotides: 6. The CDR3 is 15 amino acids. CDR3 nucleotides: TGTGCCATCACCCCGGGACAGGGGGTTTACAATGAGCAGTTCTTC. Translating it yields CAITPGQGVYNEQFF.

This chain connects TRBV30 to TRBJ1-2; 7 positions match TRBD1. CDR1 and CDR2 (germline): GTSNPN, SVGIG (reference sequence). With 1 base clipped from V and 4 bases from J, the junction kept 6 bases outside the gene matches. The CDR3 spans 14 residues. CDR3 nucleotides: TGTGCCTGGAGTGGGACAGGAATTGTCTATGGCTACACCTTC. This sequence encodes CAWSGTGIVYGYTF.

This clone appeared a few times. The CDR3 region is CASSQDVGGGYGYTF. CDR3 coding DNA: TGCGCCAGCAGCCAAGATGTAGGGGGTGGGTATGGCTACACCTTC. The chain couples TRBV4-3 to TRBJ1-2, with a weak D call TRBD1 (6 bases). Germline V gene lookup returns CDR1 LGHNA and CDR2 YSLEER. V dropped 0 bases and J dropped 5 bases, with 13 bases sitting between them. This CDR3 region has 15 residues.

The rearrangement links TRBV19 to TRBJ1-5; TRBD1 might be the D (5 bases). Trimming cost V 1 base and J 0 bases, with 10 bases left between them. The germline V gene has CDR1 LNHDA and CDR2 SQIVND (reference sequence). The CDR3 runs 16 residues. The CDR3 DNA sequence: TGTGCCAGTAGTATAGCGGGGCAGTATAGCAATCAGCCCCAGCATTTT. This gives the protein CASSIAGQYSNQPQHF.